The present entry profiles one TCR beta chain with its context. A much larger clone differs from this one at a single base, so this may be a read error. Germline V gene sequence: CDR1 SGHTA, CDR2 FQGNSA. V gave up 3 bases and J gave up 1 base, with 16 bases separating them. This CDR3 spans 16 amino acids. This sample stems from a study of Graves' ophthalmopathy and Graves' hyperthyroidism. Amplified TCR beta CDR3 regions were obtained using RNA transcripts as template. HTBI primers were employed in first-round RT-PCR, then a second-round multiplex PCR followed. Using its own MiXCR run on the multiplex PCR reads, TCRdb lists one record per CDR3 protein. The table lists 500,000 to 600,000 distinct CDR3 sequences, less than 45% of them singletons.

J is TRBJ2-7 and V is TRBV7-2; D possibly corresponds to TRBD1 (5 bases). The origin of this receptor is an adult man with Graves' hyperthyroidism. The sample consisted of peripheral blood or thyroid tissue (not recorded which). The CDR3 is CASSLVVRALSYEQYF. The CDR3 DNA sequence: TGTGCCAGCAGCTTGGTCGTCAGGGCGCTATCCTACGAGCAGTACTTC.